This TCR beta chain emerged from a study of cytomegalovirus exposure and HLA in healthy donors. Germline CDR1 is SGHRS and CDR2 is YFSETQ. V dropped 5 bases and J dropped 8 bases, with 13 bases sitting between them. The CDR3 loop spans 12 amino acids. The primer mix had 60 Vbeta and 13 Jbeta primers. This table comes from immunoSEQ multiplex PCR, and its TCRdb copy is limited to in-frame clones, with some not included. The sample lists approximately 77,000 clones, just over 70% occurring once. The chain combines TRBV5-1 with TRBJ1-2, with unresolved D. The sequence came from a man aged 55 to 70 in good health and CMV-seropositive. The sample taken for sequencing was PBMCs. The CDR3 region is CASRRGPEGYTF. The CDR3 DNA is TGCGCCAGCAGACGAGGGCCTGAGGGCTACACCTTC.